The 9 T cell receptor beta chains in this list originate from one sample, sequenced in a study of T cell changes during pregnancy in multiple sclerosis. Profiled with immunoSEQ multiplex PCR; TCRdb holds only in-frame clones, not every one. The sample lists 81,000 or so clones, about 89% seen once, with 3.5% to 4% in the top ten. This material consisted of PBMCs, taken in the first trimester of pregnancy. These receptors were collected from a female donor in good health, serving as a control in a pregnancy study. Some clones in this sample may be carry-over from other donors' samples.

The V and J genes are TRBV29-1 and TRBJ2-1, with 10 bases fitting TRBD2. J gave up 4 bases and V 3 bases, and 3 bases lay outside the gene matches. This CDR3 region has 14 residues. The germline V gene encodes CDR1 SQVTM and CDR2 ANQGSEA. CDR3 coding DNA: TGCAGCGTTGATTCTAGCGGGGGTTACAATGAGCAGTTCTTC. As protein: CSVDSSGGYNEQFF.

CDR3 sequence: CASSPQSSGTPFF. CDR3 in DNA: TGTGCCAGCAGCCCGCAATCTAGCGGGACCCCGTTCTTC. The rearrangement uses TRBV7-3 and TRBJ2-1; TRBD2 matches at 9 bases. CDR3 size: 13 residues. CDR1 and CDR2 (germline): SGHTA, FQGTGA. Unmatched junction bases numbered 11, after V lost 5 bases and J lost 15 bases.

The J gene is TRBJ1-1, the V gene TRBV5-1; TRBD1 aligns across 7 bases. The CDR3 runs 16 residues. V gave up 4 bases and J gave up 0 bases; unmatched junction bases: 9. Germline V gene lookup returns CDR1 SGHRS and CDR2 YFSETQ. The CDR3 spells CASSLQTGTVNTEAFF. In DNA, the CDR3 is TGCGCCAGCAGCCTACAAACCGGGACAGTGAACACTGAAGCTTTCTTT. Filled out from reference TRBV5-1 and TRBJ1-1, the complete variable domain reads KAGVTQTPRYLIKTRGQQVTLSCSPISGHRSVSWYQQTPGQGLQFLFEYFSETQRNKGNFPGRFSGRQFSNSRSEMNVSTLELGDSALYLCASSLQTGTVNTEAFFGQGTRLTVV.

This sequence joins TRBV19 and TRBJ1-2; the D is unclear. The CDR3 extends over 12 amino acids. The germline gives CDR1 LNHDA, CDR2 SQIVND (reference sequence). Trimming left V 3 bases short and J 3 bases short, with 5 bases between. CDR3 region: CASSMAYYGYTF. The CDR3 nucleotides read TGTGCCAGTAGTATGGCATACTATGGCTACACCTTC.

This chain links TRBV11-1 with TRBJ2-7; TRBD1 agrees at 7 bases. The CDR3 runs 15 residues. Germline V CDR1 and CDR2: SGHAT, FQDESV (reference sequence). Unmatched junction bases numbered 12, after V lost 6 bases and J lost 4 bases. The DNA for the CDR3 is TGTGCCAGCAGGGATGACAGGGATAAGGGGTACGAGCAGTACTTC. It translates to CASRDDRDKGYEQYF.

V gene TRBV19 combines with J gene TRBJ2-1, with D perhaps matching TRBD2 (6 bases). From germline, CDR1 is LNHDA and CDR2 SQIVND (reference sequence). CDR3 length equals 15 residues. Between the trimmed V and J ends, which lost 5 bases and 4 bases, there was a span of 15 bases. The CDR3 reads CASSALGTSYNEQFF. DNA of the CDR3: TGTGCCAGTAGTGCGTTGGGGACTTCTTACAATGAGCAGTTCTTC. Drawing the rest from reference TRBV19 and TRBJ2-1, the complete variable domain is DGGITQSPKYLFRKEGQNVTLSCEQNLNHDAMYWYRQDPGQGLRLIYYSQIVNDFQKGDIAEGYSVSREKKESFPLTVTSAQKNPTAFYLCASSALGTSYNEQFFGPGTRLTVL.

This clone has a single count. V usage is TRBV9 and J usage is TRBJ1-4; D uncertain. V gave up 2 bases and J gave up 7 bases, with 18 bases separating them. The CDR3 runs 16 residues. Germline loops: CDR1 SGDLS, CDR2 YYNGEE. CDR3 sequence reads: CASSVGDGDGFEKLFF. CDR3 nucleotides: TGTGCCAGCAGCGTTGGCGACGGGGATGGCTTTGAAAAACTGTTTTTT.

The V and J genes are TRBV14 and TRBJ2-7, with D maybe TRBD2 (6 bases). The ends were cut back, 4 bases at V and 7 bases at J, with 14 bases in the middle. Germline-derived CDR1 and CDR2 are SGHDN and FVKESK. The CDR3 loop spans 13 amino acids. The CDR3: CASSRSDGGEQYF. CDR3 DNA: TGTGCCAGCAGCCGCTCGGACGGAGGGGAGCAGTACTTC.

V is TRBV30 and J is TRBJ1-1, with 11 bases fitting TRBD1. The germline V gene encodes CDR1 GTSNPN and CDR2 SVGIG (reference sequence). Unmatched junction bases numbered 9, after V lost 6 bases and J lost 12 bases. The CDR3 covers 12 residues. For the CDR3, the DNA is TGTGCCTGTCCCGGACAGGGGGCAGAGACTTTCTTT. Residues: CACPGQGAETFF. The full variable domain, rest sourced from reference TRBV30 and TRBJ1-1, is SQTIHQWPATLVQPVGSPLSLECTVEGTSNPNLYWYRQAAGRGLQLLFYSVGIGQISSEVPQNLSASRPQDRQFILSSKKLLLSDSGFYLCACPGQGAETFFGQGTRLTVV.